Here is one TCR beta chain with its context. It was CD45RO-negative cells, positively selected for CCR7, that made up naive CD8 cells, with terminally differentiated effector memory CD45RA+ cells excluded. The V and J ends lost 8 bases and 6 bases, in that order; junction bases with no gene match: 7. Germline V gene data show CDR1 as LNHDA and CDR2 as SQIVND (reference sequence). The CDR3 covers 14 residues. TCRdb's table, derived via immunoSEQ multiplex PCR, lists solely in-frame clones and lacks some. The sample shows about 1.9 million clones, approximately 92% of them seen only once. The data derive from a study of shared clonotypes between healthy human individuals. Study overall: Per-donor plates numbered three CD4 naive, three CD4 memory, two CD8 naive and one CD8 memory.

J is TRBJ2-3 and V is TRBV19, with 11 positions matching TRBD2. The receptor's source is a man younger than 30 in good health. Some clones in this sample may be carry-over from other donors' samples. The sequenced sample consisted of naive CD8+ T cells from PBMCs. The CDR3 nucleotides are TGTGCCAGTTATAGCGGGAGGGCCTTGGATACGCAGTATTTT. Protein: CASYSGRALDTQYF.